The T cell receptor beta chain under discussion was sequenced for a study of PD-L1 blockade in urothelial cancer (dated by TCRdb to about 2017). Study-wide context: All patients started therapy around 2014 and received atezolizumab 1,200 mg intravenously every 3 weeks. In the same patients who had TCR sequencing, pretreatment tumors also underwent whole exome sequencing and RNA sequencing. About nine tenths of the roughly 29 patients were identified as males with urothelial cancer of bladder origin, and a prior smoking history was reported by 18 of 29 patients. Blood samples were analyzed at 3 weeks after treatment start (second dose) and at 6 weeks after treatment start. Under 30 patients had pretreatment blood TCR-seq, about 24 had at least one posttreatment blood collection, and about 24 had tumor TCR-seq. Blood samples gave median yields of approximately 130,000 T cells and 82,636 unique TCRs, along with a median clonality of around 0.075. An ECOG performance status of 0 or 1 was recorded for the patients, and 0 to 3 prior chemotherapy regimens had been received by the patients. Pretreatment tumor samples and matched peripheral blood, collected serially before and after atezolizumab treatment, underwent TCR sequencing. Durable clinical benefit was achieved by nine patients but not by the remaining 20. Progression-free survival longer than 6 months counted as durable clinical benefit, and TCR features were additionally tested against both progression-free and overall survival. The study, an exploratory multi-omic analysis, examined somatic, immune and clinical correlates of response to PD-L1 blockade with atezolizumab in urothelial cancer.

Synthetic TCR analog templates were spiked into each PCR to estimate absolute template abundance from read counts. TCRbeta CDR3 regions were amplified from genomic DNA with bias-controlled V and J gene primers using the immunoSEQ assay. Sequencing of rearranged TCRbeta segments was done at approximately 20X coverage. The source study handled its data this way. Clustering was used to correct sequencing errors, and CDR3s were annotated against IMGT so that V, D and J genes could be assigned. Out-of-frame and stop-codon sequences were excluded, and only productive TCRbeta rearrangements were used in downstream analyses. Clonality was computed as one minus Shannon entropy normalized by the log of the number of unique productive sequences. Fisher's exact test with Benjamini-Hochberg correction, using a cutoff of adjusted p below 0.01, was how clones that differed between time points or between blood and tumor were identified. Drawn from immuneACCESS, this table holds only the in-frame rearrangements with V and J called that TCRdb kept. Clones are partly lost; checked studies trace under half to an unresolved V gene and leave the rest unexplained. V and J calls and clone size come straight from that table; D and trimming were deduced from the DNA. This sample comprises tens of thousands of clones, 85% to 95% of them detected only once. Clones ranked in the top ten supply 0.7% to 0.9% of the sample.

The sample's time point label is to be understood as: peripheral blood 6 weeks after treatment start. A cohort of more than 25 patients with locally advanced or metastatic urothelial carcinoma, treated at Memorial Sloan Kettering on a trial protocol, was included. Peripheral blood mononuclear cells were collected pretreatment and during treatment, with between 1 and 8 total time points obtained per patient. The Qiagen DNeasy Blood extraction kit was used to purify genomic DNA from total PBMCs and tumor samples. PBMCs were collected pretreatment and during treatment and were isolated and stored as previously described. About this clone: Its antigen is unknown. No base quality information exists; no much larger clone differs at one position.

What the work shows at the level of the full study, not this receptor alone: Among patients with durable benefit, tumor-associated TCR clones showed greater expansion in peripheral blood 3 weeks after treatment started (n ≈ 21, p = 0.022). Improved progression-free and overall survival was associated with having pretreatment peripheral blood TCR clonality below the median. Small sample size (n ≈ 29) and many exploratory analyses mean the results are intended to be hypothesis-generating.

According to the germline V gene (reference sequence), CDR1 reads MNHEY and CDR2 reads SMNVEV. Taken from cysteine to phenylalanine, the CDR3 has 15 residues. Only the CDR3 portion is preserved as DNA: 45 bases, with reading frame beginning at the first base. A distance of 11 bases separates the germline ends of V and J, which lose 2 bases and 1 base respectively. Recombination joined TRBV27 with TRBJ1-1; the D gene identity is not certain. The clonotype was recovered from a woman older than 75 with urothelial cancer. This material consisted of PBMCs, taken around atezolizumab (anti-PD-L1) treatment. The CDR3 sequence is CASSLRYSPNTEAFF. The DNA reads as follows: TGTGCCAGCAGTTTAAGGTACAGCCCGAACACTGAAGCTTTCTTT.